A single sample is the source of the 25 T cell receptor beta chains below, sequenced in a study of blood T cell repertoires in COVID-19. This table comes from immunoSEQ multiplex PCR, and its TCRdb copy is limited to in-frame clones, with some not included. The profile shows over 300,000 clones, around 83% of them singletons. The sequenced sample was peripheral blood. Source of these receptors: a woman aged 45-65 years with acute or convalescent COVID-19.

With respect to this clone: At one end the junction does not follow the germline gene, possibly because of a read error. CDR3 nucleotide sequence: TGCGCCACCAGTACCGGGACTAGCGCAAGTCCGCAGTATTTT. This gives the protein CATSTGTSASPQYF. This sequence joins TRBV10-2 and TRBJ2-3; 10 nucleotides match TRBD2. Looked up from germline, CDR1 is WSHSY and CDR2 is SAAADI. The CDR3 is 14 residues long.

The J gene is TRBJ2-3, the V gene TRBV5-6, with a possible D match to TRBD2 (6 bases). This CDR3 is 17 amino acids long. Germline V gives CDR1 SGHDT, CDR2 YYEEEE. V lost 4 bases, J lost 0 bases, and 18 bases lay in between. CDR3 sequence reads: CASSMEGRKTSTDTQYF. The DNA for the CDR3 is TGTGCCAGCAGCATGGAGGGGCGCAAAACTAGCACAGATACGCAGTATTTT.

This sequence joins TRBV27 and TRBJ2-5, with D possibly matching TRBD2 (5 bases). The CDR3 sequence is 14 residues long. The V gene lost 3 bases and the J gene lost 1 base, with 9 bases spanning the gap. Germline-derived CDR1 and CDR2 are MNHEY and SMNVEV (reference sequence). CDR3 sequence reads: CASSLAGLQETQYF. DNA for the CDR3: TGTGCCAGCAGTTTGGCGGGTCTCCAAGAGACCCAGTACTTC.

The V gene is TRBV6-5, the J gene TRBJ1-2; TRBD1 agrees at 7 bases. The CDR3 is 15 residues long. The V gene end was trimmed by 4 bases and the J gene end by 6 bases; junction bases not matched to a gene: 11. Per germline, CDR1 MNHEY and CDR2 SVGAGI. The CDR3 DNA reads TGTGCCAGCAGTTTACTCTTGACAGGGAACGATGGCTACACCTTC. Translating it yields CASSLLLTGNDGYTF.

This chain joins TRBV5-4 and TRBJ1-6, with D perhaps matching TRBD1 (5 bases). The V end lost 3 bases, the J end lost 15 bases, and 19 bases lay between the germline ends. The CDR3 runs 14 residues. CDR1 and CDR2 (germline): SGHNT, YYREEE (reference sequence). In DNA, the CDR3 is TGTGCCAGCAGCTCTTCCGGGGCGGGGAAGATCCTCCACTTT. Its protein is CASSSSGAGKILHF.

This chain connects TRBV2 to TRBJ2-5; 7 positions match TRBD1. V dropped 7 bases and J dropped 5; count of bases not matched to a gene: 10. Germline loops: CDR1 SNHLY, CDR2 FYNNEI. The CDR3 is 14 amino acids. In DNA form, the CDR3 reads TGTGCCAGCACCTTTGTAGAGGGGGCCGAGACCCAGTACTTC. This translates into CASTFVEGAETQYF.

The gene calls are TRBV19 and TRBJ2-5; TRBD1 aligns across 12 bases. The CDR3 is 15 amino acids. Germline V gives CDR1 LNHDA, CDR2 SQIVND (reference sequence). After removal of 6 bases from V and 9 bases from J, the junction contained 11 bases not matched to a gene. CDR3 nucleotide sequence: TGTGCCAGTAGAACGGGACAGGGGGCAATGGGAGCCCAGTACTTC. It is translated as CASRTGQGAMGAQYF.

The J gene is TRBJ2-5, the V gene TRBV5-5; D ambiguous. There are 14 residues in the CDR3. Germline CDR1 SGHKS, CDR2 YYEKEE (reference sequence). V was clipped by 2 bases and J by 5 bases, with 13 bases between them. The CDR3 bases are TGTGCCAGCAGCTTTCAGGCCCTAACGGAGACCCAGTACTTC. It yields the protein CASSFQALTETQYF.

CDR3 in amino acids: CASSQREGWNSPLHF. CDR3 DNA: TGCGCCAGCAGCCAACGGGAGGGCTGGAATTCACCCCTCCACTTT. The V gene is TRBV4-3, the J gene TRBJ1-6; the D is unclear. Germline V CDR1 and CDR2: LGHNA, YSLEER. CDR3 length: 15 amino acids. The ends were cut back, 2 bases at V and 7 bases at J, with 12 bases in the middle.

V is TRBV7-2 and J is TRBJ2-3, with a tentative D call TRBD2 (6 bases). V dropped 2 bases and J dropped 6 bases, with 15 bases sitting between them. Germline V gives CDR1 SGHTA, CDR2 FQGNSA. The CDR3 length is 15 residues. CDR3 sequence (DNA): TGTGCCAGCAGCTTATCCGCGGGAAAAAGGGATACGCAGTATTTT. It specifies CASSLSAGKRDTQYF.

This clone was observed a few times. For the CDR3, the DNA is TGTGCCAGCAGCCAAGGACTAGCGGGAGGGCCTCAGTACTTC. Its protein product is CASSQGLAGGPQYF. The chain employs TRBV4-2 and TRBJ2-7, with TRBD2 matching 14 bases. The CDR3 extends over 14 amino acids. Trimming removed 1 base from V and 10 bases from J; junction bases left unmatched: 3. Germline CDR1 reads LGHNA; CDR2 reads YNFKEQ.

This chain joins TRBV19 and TRBJ1-1; 8 bases are shared with TRBD1. The CDR3 is made up of 15 amino acids. J gave up 3 bases and V 4 bases, and 7 bases lay outside the gene matches. Germline lookup yields CDR1 LNHDA and CDR2 SQIVND (reference sequence). In DNA, the CDR3 is TGTGCCAGTAGTACAGACAGGGGTCGGTACACTGAAGCTTTCTTT. Protein: CASSTDRGRYTEAFF.

This clone was seen only a few times. The gene calls are TRBV29-1 and TRBJ2-5; 12 nucleotides line up with TRBD1. Trimming took 7 bases from V and 5 from J; bases not matched to a gene: 5. CDR1 SQVTM and CDR2 ANQGSEA come from the germline V gene. This CDR3 has 13 amino acids. In nucleotides, the CDR3 is TGCAGCGCTGGGACAGGGGGCTGGGAGACCCAGTACTTC. Translation gives CSAGTGGWETQYF.

The chain joins TRBV20-1 to TRBJ2-5; the match to TRBD2 covers 8 bases. The V gene end was trimmed by 3 bases and the J gene end by 2 bases; junction bases not matched to a gene: 5. The CDR3 covers 14 residues. Looked up from germline, CDR1 is DFQATT and CDR2 is SNEGSKA (reference sequence). CDR3: CSASVGLVQETQYF. CDR3 nucleotides: TGCAGTGCTAGTGTGGGACTAGTACAAGAGACCCAGTACTTC.

This clone was picked up one time. The chain is built from TRBV7-2 and TRBJ1-3; 8 nucleotides line up with TRBD1. CDR1 is SGHTA, CDR2 FQGNSA, per germline. The CDR3 has 14 amino acids. The junction had 2 bases not matched to a gene; V was cut back by 5 bases and J by 2 bases. The CDR3: CASSPTGAGNTIYF. Here the CDR3 DNA reads TGTGCCAGCAGCCCGACAGGGGCTGGAAACACCATATATTTT.

J is TRBJ2-1 and V is TRBV10-3; D is perhaps TRBD1 (6 bases). Between the trimmed V and J ends, which lost 2 bases and 6 bases, there was a span of 14 bases. Germline values: CDR1 ENHRY, CDR2 SYGVKD. The CDR3 runs to 15 residues. The DNA for the CDR3 is TGTGCCATCAGTGAGGAACAGGGTATGGGCAATGAGCAGTTCTTC. This translates into CAISEEQGMGNEQFF.

The chain joins TRBV7-3 to TRBJ2-1, with 12 bases fitting TRBD2. Trimming at V came to 6 bases and at J to 9 bases, leaving 15 bases not matched to a gene. The CDR3 is 17 amino acids. Germline CDR1 SGHTA, CDR2 FQGTGA. Written as DNA, the CDR3 is TGTGCCAGCAGTCCTTACCCCGGACTAGCGGGACTGGGTGAGCAGTTCTTC. It encodes CASSPYPGLAGLGEQFF.

V gene TRBV5-1 combines with J gene TRBJ1-1; no clear D gene. The germline V and J ends were trimmed by 2 bases and 1 base, with 6 bases remaining between them. Germline V gene data show CDR1 as SGHRS and CDR2 as YFSETQ. There are 13 residues in the CDR3. CDR3: CASSFSQNTEAFF. The CDR3 DNA reads TGCGCCAGCAGCTTTTCCCAGAACACTGAAGCTTTCTTT.

The chain uses TRBV7-2 and TRBJ1-5; D is possibly TRBD1 (6 bases). This CDR3 has 15 amino acids. Per germline, CDR1 SGHTA and CDR2 FQGNSA. V was trimmed by 5 bases and J by 4 bases, leaving 15 bases between them. The CDR3 here is CASSPTTGTNQPQHF. The CDR3 coding sequence is TGTGCCAGCAGCCCCACGACAGGCACTAATCAGCCCCAGCATTTT.

The chain joins TRBV3-1 (or the pseudogene TRBV3-2) to TRBJ1-3, with 8 bases matching TRBD1. The CDR3 contains 14 residues. With 3 bases clipped from V and 4 bases from J, the junction kept 2 bases outside the gene matches. Germline loops: CDR1 LGHDT, CDR2 YNNKEL (reference sequence). In DNA, the CDR3 is TGTGCCAGCAGCCAGGACAGGGCCGGAAACACCATATATTTT. Its protein product is CASSQDRAGNTIYF.

This clone has just one count. The chain joins TRBV7-2 to TRBJ1-2, with D perhaps matching TRBD1 (6 bases). CDR3 length: 13 amino acids. Germline values: CDR1 SGHTA, CDR2 FQGNSA. V dropped 4 bases and J dropped 4 bases, with 10 bases sitting between them. The CDR3: CASSSDRTYGYTF. The CDR3 DNA follows: TGTGCCAGCAGCTCGGACAGAACCTATGGCTACACCTTC.

The V call is TRBV6-6, the J call TRBJ1-6; 7 bases are shared with TRBD1. V shed 6 bases and J 10 bases; nucleotides not matched to a gene: 12. The CDR3 totals 15 residues. CDR1 and CDR2 from the germline V gene are MNHNY and SVGAGI (reference sequence). CDR3 in DNA: TGTGCCAGCAGGCAACGACAGGGTGGGATCTCACCCCTCCACTTT. Protein sequence: CASRQRQGGISPLHF.

The CDR3 DNA reads TGCAGCGTTCTTCAGGGGGCGCCCGAAAAACTGTTTTTT. Protein: CSVLQGAPEKLFF. This chain joins TRBV29-1 and TRBJ1-4; 8 bases match TRBD1. The germline V gene encodes CDR1 SQVTM and CDR2 ANQGSEA. The V gene end was trimmed by 5 bases and the J gene end by 8 bases; junction bases not matched to a gene: 7. The CDR3 consists of 13 residues.

This clone was observed a single time. CDR3 in DNA: TGTGCCAGCAGCGGACAGGGAGGGAATTCACCCCTCCACTTT. Translating gives CASSGQGGNSPLHF. J is TRBJ1-6 and V is TRBV7-2; 8 bases agree with TRBD1. Germline V CDR1 and CDR2: SGHTA, FQGNSA. J was trimmed by 7 bases and V by 5 bases; bases with no gene match: 4. The CDR3 runs to 14 residues.

This chain links TRBV5-1 with TRBJ2-1; TRBD2 aligns across 11 bases. The CDR3 is made up of 15 amino acids. After removal of 0 bases from V and 9 bases from J, the junction contained 5 bases not matched to a gene. CDR1 is SGHRS, CDR2 YFSETQ, per germline. The CDR3 region is CASSLVAGGDGEQFF. CDR3 coding DNA: TGCGCCAGCAGCTTGGTAGCGGGGGGGGACGGTGAGCAGTTCTTC.